Listed below are T cell receptor beta chains from one sample, sequenced in a study of blood T cell repertoires in COVID-19. Sequenced by immunoSEQ multiplex PCR; TCRdb stores in-frame clones only, minus some. This sample has some 300,000 clones, with around nine tenths found just once. Sequenced sample: peripheral blood. These receptors originate from a man aged 65 to 85 with acute or convalescent COVID-19. The CDR3 runs from the conserved cysteine through the conserved F or W. The order of the fields is J gene, D gene, clone size, V gene, CDR3 protein, CDR3 DNA. The D gene is left open where the match is weak. Clone size is given for some rows only: seen once, a few or many times, or a class if the clone is expanded.

>TRBJ2-2|TRBD1|.|TRBV3-1/TRBV3-2
CASSHVDRANGELFF
TGTGCCAGCAGCCACGTGGACAGGGCTAACGGGGAGCTGTTTTTT
>TRBJ1-2|.|.|TRBV6-5
CASSYSVGSYTF
TGTGCCAGCAGTTACTCAGTGGGCAGCTACACCTTC
>TRBJ2-7|.|.|TRBV9
CASSAGGRDFLEQYF
TGTGCCAGCAGCGCTGGGGGCAGGGATTTCCTCGAGCAGTACTTC
>TRBJ2-7|.|.|TRBV29-1
CSGAQGIPYEQYF
TGCAGCGGGGCGCAGGGCATCCCCTACGAGCAGTACTTC
>TRBJ2-7|.|.|TRBV7-3
CASSLYRDYEQYF
TGTGCCAGCAGCTTATACAGGGACTACGAGCAGTACTTC
>TRBJ1-3|.|.|TRBV28
CASSGPGSRSGNTIYF
TGTGCCAGCAGTGGCCCCGGGAGCCGATCTGGAAACACCATATATTTT
>TRBJ1-6|TRBD1|.|TRBV7-9
CASNDRESSPLHF
TGTGCCAGCAACGACAGGGAGAGTTCACCCCTCCACTTT
>TRBJ2-7|TRBD1|.|TRBV4-3
CASSTHGTGAEQYF
TGCGCCAGCAGCACCCATGGGACAGGGGCCGAGCAGTACTTC
>TRBJ2-2|TRBD2|.|TRBV4-1
CASSQVFPPLGLAGAVTGELFF
TGCGCCAGCAGCCAAGTTTTTCCCCCTCTCGGACTAGCGGGAGCTGTCACCGGGGAGCTGTTTTTT
>TRBJ2-3|.|.|TRBV5-4
CASSGVTTREDTQYF
TGTGCCAGCAGCGGGGTGACCACTAGGGAGGATACGCAGTATTTT
>TRBJ1-2|.|.|TRBV5-1
CASSLASVSYGYTF
TGCGCCAGCAGCTTGGCTTCGGTATCCTATGGCTACACCTTC
>TRBJ2-7|.|.|TRBV5-6
CASSLHNEQYF
TGTGCCAGCAGCTTACACAACGAGCAGTACTTC
>TRBJ2-5|TRBD2|.|TRBV5-1
CASSLTSGTGQETQYF
TGCGCCAGCAGCTTAACAAGCGGGACGGGGCAAGAGACCCAGTACTTC
>TRBJ1-5|.|.|TRBV4-3
CASSQHFSNQPQHF
TGCGCCAGCAGCCAACACTTTAGCAATCAGCCCCAGCATTTT
>TRBJ1-2|.|.|TRBV19
CASSKGTVDYGYTF
TGTGCCAGTAGTAAAGGGACTGTGGATTATGGCTACACCTTC
>TRBJ2-1|TRBD2|.|TRBV9
CASSVDGRLAEYSSYNEQFF
TGTGCCAGCAGCGTAGATGGTCGACTAGCGGAGTATAGCTCCTACAATGAGCAGTTCTTC
>TRBJ2-2|TRBD2|.|TRBV12-3/TRBV12-4
CASRGLETGELFF
TGTGCCAGCAGGGGACTAGAGACCGGGGAGCTGTTTTTT
>TRBJ2-3|.|few|TRBV24-1
CATSDLEFGGTDTQYF
TGTGCCACCAGTGATTTGGAGTTCGGGGGCACAGATACGCAGTATTTT
>TRBJ2-3|.|.|TRBV9
CASSGGGYSTDTQYF
TGTGCCAGCAGCGGGGGGGGCTACTCCACAGATACGCAGTATTTT
>TRBJ2-5|.|.|TRBV11-3
CASSPSGQQETQYF
TGTGCCAGCAGCCCCTCTGGACAGCAAGAGACCCAGTACTTC
>TRBJ2-3|TRBD1|once|TRBV5-8
CASSFDRGTDTQYF
TGTGCCAGCAGCTTCGACAGGGGAACAGATACGCAGTATTTT
>TRBJ2-2|.|.|TRBV5-4
CASSPRGINTGELFF
TGTGCCAGCAGCCCCAGGGGTATTAACACCGGGGAGCTGTTTTTT
>TRBJ2-2|TRBD1|.|TRBV10-2
CASSFRGQGGELFF
TGCGCCAGCAGTTTCAGGGGGCAGGGCGGGGAGCTGTTTTTT
>TRBJ1-1|.|once|TRBV29-1
CSVGLGRAGAFF
TGCAGCGTGGGATTAGGCAGGGCCGGGGCTTTCTTT
>TRBJ2-7|.|.|TRBV7-9
CASSSEGPRATEQYF
TGTGCCAGCAGCTCTGAAGGTCCCAGGGCGACCGAGCAGTACTTC
>TRBJ2-1|TRBD2|.|TRBV5-4
CASSPNLDRGGGEQFF
TGTGCCAGCAGCCCAAATCTGGACCGGGGGGGCGGGGAGCAGTTCTTC
>TRBJ2-2|.|.|TRBV9
CASSPNPGLGGELFF
TGTGCCAGCAGTCCCAACCCGGGATTGGGCGGGGAGCTGTTTTTT
>TRBJ1-2|.|few|TRBV3-1/TRBV3-2
CASSQVYSYTF
TGTGCCAGCAGCCAAGTGTACTCCTACACCTTC
>TRBJ2-7|TRBD1|.|TRBV5-5
CASSPDRGDYEQYF
TGTGCCAGCAGCCCGGACAGGGGGGACTACGAGCAGTACTTC
>TRBJ2-5|.|.|TRBV7-9
CASSSQGYRRETQYF
TGTGCCAGCAGTTCCCAAGGATATCGGAGAGAGACCCAGTACTTC
>TRBJ2-6|.|.|TRBV7-2
CASSREVSGANVLTF
TGTGCCAGCAGCAGAGAGGTCTCTGGGGCCAACGTCCTGACTTTC
>TRBJ1-5|.|.|TRBV7-2
CASSLGEGIQQPQHF
TGTGCCAGCAGCTTAGGGGAGGGAATCCAACAGCCCCAGCATTTT
>TRBJ1-2|TRBD1|.|TRBV5-6
CASSPLDRGQNGYTF
TGTGCCAGCAGCCCTCTGGACAGGGGGCAGAATGGCTACACCTTC
>TRBJ1-5|TRBD1|.|TRBV2
CASSRDSGPSPQHF
TGTGCCAGCTCCCGGGACAGCGGCCCCAGTCCCCAGCATTTT
>TRBJ1-5|.|.|TRBV7-8
CASSLPGGRQPQHF
TGTGCCAGCAGCTTACCTGGGGGCAGGCAGCCCCAGCATTTT
>TRBJ1-5|TRBD1|few|TRBV19
CASRGQGTVVNQPQHF
TGTGCCAGTAGGGGGCAGGGGACAGTCGTTAATCAGCCCCAGCATTTT
>TRBJ1-4|.|.|TRBV3-1/TRBV3-2
CASSLAGLVNEKLFF
TGTGCCAGCAGCCTCGCGGGGTTAGTTAATGAAAAACTGTTTTTT
>TRBJ1-5|.|.|TRBV19
CASSRIGNQPQHF
TGTGCCAGTAGTCGTATTGGCAATCAGCCCCAGCATTTT
>TRBJ2-3|TRBD2|once|TRBV7-8
CASSYQRGGTDTQYF
TGTGCCAGCAGCTACCAGCGGGGGGGCACAGATACGCAGTATTTT
>TRBJ1-1|.|.|TRBV28
CASTSTGNTEAFF
TGTGCCAGCACCTCGACAGGGAACACTGAAGCTTTCTTT
>TRBJ1-2|.|.|TRBV5-4
CASSSQGFYYGYTF
TGTGCCAGCAGCTCCCAGGGGTTTTACTATGGCTACACCTTC
>TRBJ2-7|TRBD2|.|TRBV19
CASSPAGQLAGGPSVYEQYF
TGTGCCAGTAGTCCCGCTGGACAGCTAGCGGGAGGGCCCTCAGTTTACGAGCAGTACTTC
>TRBJ1-1|TRBD1|.|TRBV7-2
CASSPWTGANTEAFF
TGTGCCAGCAGCCCCTGGACAGGCGCTAACACTGAAGCTTTCTTT
>TRBJ1-4|.|.|TRBV2
CASRQITGLQEKLFF
TGTGCCAGCAGACAAATTACAGGGCTTCAGGAAAAACTGTTTTTT
>TRBJ1-5|.|.|TRBV21-1
CASSNRDRGFKQPQHF
TGTGCCAGCAGCAACCGGGACAGGGGTTTTAAGCAGCCCCAGCATTTT
>TRBJ1-5|TRBD1|.|TRBV30
CAWRHRGDNQPQHF
TGTGCCTGGAGGCACAGGGGGGACAATCAGCCCCAGCATTTT
>TRBJ1-6|.|.|TRBV19
CASRSSYNSPLHF
TGTGCCAGTAGGAGCTCCTATAATTCACCCCTCCACTTT
>TRBJ2-5|TRBD2|.|TRBV5-4
CATTREAETQYF
TGTGCCACCACGCGGGAGGCGGAGACCCAGTACTTC
>TRBJ2-3|.|.|TRBV5-1
CASSLGQTTDTQYF
TGCGCCAGCAGCTTGGGACAGACCACAGATACGCAGTATTTT
>TRBJ1-4|TRBD1|.|TRBV5-1
CASSLVGTANEKLFF
TGCGCCAGCAGCTTGGTAGGGACAGCTAATGAAAAACTGTTTTTT
>TRBJ1-2|TRBD1|once|TRBV5-1
CASSLGQGDYGYTF
TGCGCCAGCAGCTTGGGACAGGGTGACTATGGCTACACCTTC
>TRBJ1-4|TRBD1|.|TRBV28
CASSFDRGGSEKLFF
TGTGCCAGCAGTTTCGACAGGGGGGGAAGTGAAAAACTGTTTTTT
>TRBJ2-3|TRBD2|few|TRBV7-3
CASSLIAGGSTDTQYF
TGTGCCAGCAGCTTAATAGCGGGGGGAAGCACAGATACGCAGTATTTT
>TRBJ2-7|TRBD1|.|TRBV29-1
CSPPGQGGSEQYF
TGCAGCCCCCCAGGACAGGGAGGTAGCGAGCAGTACTTC
>TRBJ2-2|TRBD2|few|TRBV5-1
CASSLTGGGTGELFF
TGCGCCAGCAGCTTGACGGGGGGTGGCACCGGGGAGCTGTTTTTT
>TRBJ1-1|TRBD1|.|TRBV3-1/TRBV3-2
CASSPPQGYTEAFF
TGTGCCAGCAGCCCGCCACAGGGGTACACTGAAGCTTTCTTT
>TRBJ1-2|.|.|TRBV7-2
CASSLDGVGGYGYTF
TGTGCCAGCAGCCTAGACGGGGTAGGCGGCTATGGCTACACCTTC
>TRBJ1-2|TRBD1|.|TRBV3-1/TRBV3-2
CASSFGTGTYGYTF
TGTGCCAGCAGCTTTGGGACAGGGACCTATGGCTACACCTTC
>TRBJ1-2|.|.|TRBV6-5
CASGGGGVYGYTF
TGTGCCAGCGGGGGCGGGGGCGTCTATGGCTACACCTTC